The clone carrying this TCR beta chain was seen a few times. The antigen remains undetermined. In every case, the donor was a healthy Caucasian. The CDR3 contains 16 residues. Per the germline V gene, CDR1 is SGHTA and CDR2 is FQGTGA. Germline trimming cut 4 bases from V and 1 base from J; bases unmatched to any gene: 4. The data originate from a study of identical twins. Broader study findings: Twin pairs' shared out-of-frame alpha sequences were enriched in low generation probability.

Template switching added a universal primer binding site, and final cDNA carried unique molecular identifiers. TCRdb analysed the 5' RACE reads with MiXCR anew, one entry per CDR3 protein. The table has roughly 570,000 distinct CDR3 sequences, 9.6% seen once. The same sample was also used in a study of yellow fever vaccine responses in identical twins. Per that study: On the reported evidence, twins' vaccine T cell responses seemed partly convergent and partly personalized.

Sequenced sample: PBMCs. The source is a young woman in good health. The chain joins TRBV7-3 to TRBJ2-4, with TRBD2 identical over 10 bases. The CDR3 DNA follows: TGTGCCAGCAGCTCTACTAGCGGGGCTGCCAAAAACATTCAGTACTTC. The encoded protein is CASSSTSGAAKNIQYF.